The next 24 T cell receptor beta chains were all read from a single sample in a study of CD8 T cells in Susac syndrome. The RNA input was roughly 0.5 to 1 ug, and it was reverse transcribed with random hexamers. TCRdb re-analysed the immunoSEQ multiplex PCR reads in MiXCR, keeping a single row per CDR3 protein. The repertoire holds some 130,000 distinct CDR3 sequences, with roughly 96% as singletons. Material: CD4+ T cells from PBMCs. These receptors all come from a human donor in good health.

The chain joins TRBV19 to TRBJ2-7; D unclear. CDR1 and CDR2 (germline): LNHDA, SQIVND (reference sequence). CDR3 length: 13 amino acids. Trimming removed 0 bases from V and 5 bases from J, with 8 bases in between. Written as DNA, the CDR3 is TGTGCCAGTAGTATAGATCATAGGGACGAGCAGTACTTC. It yields the protein CASSIDHRDEQYF.

This clonotype was observed a single time. V and J are TRBV28 and TRBJ2-4, with 7 bases that match TRBD1. Losses at the gene ends were 6 bases for V and 5 bases for J; bases not matched to a gene: 4. Germline-derived CDR1 and CDR2 are MDHEN and SYDVKM. The CDR3 has 13 residues. The CDR3 is CASSRQGENIQYF. The CDR3 region has the DNA TGTGCCAGCAGCCGACAGGGAGAAAACATTCAGTACTTC.

This clonotype showed up just once. The gene calls are TRBV7-9 and TRBJ2-3; 11 nucleotides agree with TRBD1. This CDR3 has 15 amino acids. Germline V gene lookup returns CDR1 SEHNR and CDR2 FQNEAQ (reference sequence). V shed 7 bases, J shed 3 bases, and the junction held 6 bases outside the gene matches. The CDR3 region has the DNA TGTGCCAGCACCACTGGGACAGGGGGAACAGATACGCAGTATTTT. Protein sequence: CASTTGTGGTDTQYF.

The chain combines TRBV7-2 with TRBJ1-5; tentative D call: TRBD1 (5 bases). The CDR3 has 15 amino acids. Germline V gene lookup returns CDR1 SGHTA and CDR2 FQGNSA. Trimming cost V 5 bases and J 1 base, with 12 bases left between them. The CDR3, as DNA: TGTGCCAGCAGCCAAATGGGGGAGAGCAATCAGCCCCAGCATTTT. Encoded protein: CASSQMGESNQPQHF. Combining the CDR3 with reference TRBV7-2 and TRBJ1-5 gives the whole variable domain GAGVSQSPSNKVTEKGKDVELRCDPISGHTALYWYRQSLGQGLEFLIYFQGNSAPDKSGLPSDRFSAERTGGSVSTLTIQRTQQEDSAVYLCASSQMGESNQPQHFGDGTRLSIL.

The chain employs TRBV29-1 and TRBJ2-6, with TRBD2 as a possible D gene (6 bases). The V gene lost 7 bases and the J gene lost 2 bases, with 9 bases spanning the gap. The CDR3 has 13 residues. The germline CDR1 and CDR2 sequences are SQVTM and ANQGSEA. CDR3: CSGREAGANVLTF. The CDR3 DNA reads TGCAGCGGGAGGGAGGCTGGGGCCAACGTCCTGACTTTC.

The chain is built from TRBV6-5 and TRBJ2-3, with a possible D match to TRBD2 (6 bases). The CDR3 sequence is 12 residues long. Germline V lookup: CDR1 MNHEY, CDR2 SVGAGI. V lost 6 bases to trimming and J lost 4 bases, with 8 bases between them. The CDR3 DNA follows: TGTGCCAGCAGCCGGAGGGCAGATACGCAGTATTTT. It codes for CASSRRADTQYF.

V gene TRBV29-1 combines with J gene TRBJ2-3, with a tentative D call TRBD1 (6 bases). Germline CDR1 is SQVTM and CDR2 is ANQGSEA. This CDR3 is 14 amino acids long. V was pared by 4 bases and J by 0 bases, with 11 bases between. CDR3 DNA: TGCAGCGTTGGTACAGGGTCTAGCACAGATACGCAGTATTTT. As protein: CSVGTGSSTDTQYF.

The chain recombines TRBV18 with TRBJ2-2; unclear D gene. This CDR3 region has 15 residues. Germline V lookup: CDR1 KGHSH, CDR2 LQKENI. Between the trimmed V and J ends, which lost 1 base and 2 bases, there was a span of 8 bases. CDR3 loop: CASSPRARNTGELFF. CDR3 sequence (DNA): TGTGCCAGCTCACCACGGGCGAGAAACACCGGGGAGCTGTTTTTT.

V gene TRBV29-1 combines with J gene TRBJ2-7; tentatively, D is TRBD2 (5 bases). The CDR3 is 11 amino acids. Trimming pared 5 bases from V and 2 bases from J, leaving 7 bases between. The germline V gene encodes CDR1 SQVTM and CDR2 ANQGSEA. The CDR3 loop is CSVSGTYEQYF. CDR3 bases: TGCAGCGTTTCCGGGACCTACGAGCAGTACTTC.

The rearrangement links TRBV7-9 to TRBJ2-2; D not resolved. The CDR3 contains 11 residues. Germline lookup yields CDR1 SEHNR and CDR2 FQNEAQ (reference sequence). Trimming left V 2 bases short and J 13 bases short, with 8 bases between. CDR3: CASSLSYGLFF. The CDR3 DNA follows: TGTGCCAGCAGCTTATCGTATGGGCTGTTTTTT.

The table lists this clonotype with a count of one. This chain connects TRBV29-1 to TRBJ2-2; D is perhaps TRBD1 or TRBD2 (5 bases each). The V end was cut by 6 bases, the J end by 6 bases, with 11 bases between. CDR3 length equals 12 residues. Germline V gene lookup returns CDR1 SQVTM and CDR2 ANQGSEA. This CDR3 is CSVGVPAGELFF. The CDR3 nucleotides are TGCAGCGTGGGGGTCCCTGCCGGGGAGCTGTTTTTT.

This chain links TRBV30 with TRBJ1-1; D is ambiguous. Germline loops: CDR1 GTSNPN, CDR2 SVGIG (reference sequence). The CDR3 consists of 12 residues. Between the trimmed V and J ends, which lost 3 bases and 1 base, there was a span of 6 bases. CDR3 DNA: TGTGCCTGGAGCTGGAGGAACACTGAAGCTTTCTTT. Residues: CAWSWRNTEAFF.

The V call is TRBV5-1, the J call TRBJ2-1; D remains unclear. Trimming removed 2 bases from V and 6 bases from J, with 9 bases in between. This CDR3 contains 13 residues. The germline CDR1 and CDR2 sequences are SGHRS and YFSETQ. The CDR3 is CASSFLGLNEQFF. The CDR3 bases are TGCGCCAGCAGCTTCCTCGGGCTCAATGAGCAGTTCTTC.

The genes are TRBV5-1 and TRBJ2-3; 9 positions match TRBD1. The J segment lost 3 bases and the V segment lost 4 bases, leaving 3 bases of the junction unmatched. Germline lookup yields CDR1 SGHRS and CDR2 YFSETQ. There are 14 residues in the CDR3. Here the CDR3 reads CASSVGQGTDTQYF. The DNA of the CDR3 is TGCGCCAGCAGCGTGGGACAGGGAACAGATACGCAGTATTTT.

CDR3 residues: CASSLPRRSETKNIQYF. The CDR3 DNA sequence: TGTGCCAGCAGCTTACCAAGGAGATCCGAGACCAAAAACATTCAGTACTTC. The chain links TRBV7-8 to TRBJ2-4; no firm D call. This CDR3 has 17 amino acids. V lost 2 bases and J lost 2, with 16 bases in between. The germline CDR1 and CDR2 sequences are SGHVS and FQNEAQ.

On this clonotype: One junction end does not reproduce the germline sequence, and a read error may be involved. The rearrangement links TRBV30 to TRBJ1-5; D remains unclear. The length of the CDR3 is 13 residues. Germline CDR1 and CDR2: GTSNPN and SVGIG (reference sequence). The CDR3 nucleotides read TGTGTCTGGAGTAGGAACAGCAATCAGCCCCAGCATTTT. Its translation: CVWSRNSNQPQHF.

V usage is TRBV28 and J usage is TRBJ2-7; TRBD1 aligns across 8 bases. Germline trimming cut 5 bases from V and 7 bases from J; bases unmatched to any gene: 13. Germline V gene sequence: CDR1 MDHEN, CDR2 SYDVKM. The CDR3 loop spans 15 amino acids. In nucleotides, the CDR3 is TGTGCCAGCAGTGGGGCGGACAGGGAACTTGGGGAGCAGTACTTC. Amino acid sequence: CASSGADRELGEQYF.

CDR3 nucleotides: TGTGCCAGCAGGGGACAGGGCTATCAGCCCCAGCATTTT. Amino acid sequence: CASRGQGYQPQHF. The chain uses TRBV6-1 and TRBJ1-5; 9 nucleotides line up with TRBD1. V lost 6 bases and J lost 5; bases outside the gene matches: 2. The CDR3 sequence is 13 residues long. Germline values: CDR1 MNHNS, CDR2 SASEGT.

V and J are TRBV5-1 and TRBJ2-2, with D possibly TRBD2 on 5 matching bases. V was clipped by 3 bases and J by 5 bases, with 8 bases between them. The CDR3 has 13 amino acids. CDR1 and CDR2 from the germline V gene are SGHRS and YFSETQ. The CDR3 spells CASSSRGTGELFF. The CDR3 DNA is TGCGCCAGCAGCTCGCGAGGGACCGGGGAGCTGTTTTTT.

The V call is TRBV4-1, the J call TRBJ1-2; no clear D gene. The V gene's germline CDR1 is MGHRA and CDR2 YSYEKL. The CDR3 consists of 14 residues. V was clipped by 1 base and J by 7 bases, with 13 bases between them. The CDR3 reads CASSQVEGRVGYTF. For the CDR3, the DNA is TGCGCCAGCAGCCAAGTCGAGGGAAGGGTTGGCTACACCTTC.

This clonotype was observed a single time. The rearrangement uses TRBV6-1 and TRBJ2-7; TRBD2 is a possible D gene (7 bases). CDR3 length: 17 residues. Trimming stripped 5 bases from V and 0 bases from J, with 20 bases between. In germline, CDR1 is MNHNS, CDR2 SASEGT. DNA for the CDR3: TGTGCCAGCAGTCCTAAGGGGGGGTGGACAGACTCCTACGAGCAGTACTTC. It codes for CASSPKGGWTDSYEQYF.

The chain combines TRBV30 with TRBJ1-5; D is undetermined. The CDR3 totals 15 residues. Germline V lookup: CDR1 GTSNPN, CDR2 SVGIG (reference sequence). Trimming removed 2 bases at V and 4 bases at J, with 15 bases between. The CDR3 here is CAWSSGVTANQPQHF. DNA for the CDR3: TGTGCCTGGAGTTCAGGCGTGACCGCGAATCAGCCCCAGCATTTT.

This chain joins TRBV28 and TRBJ2-2, with 7 bases aligning to TRBD1. CDR1 and CDR2 (germline): MDHEN, SYDVKM. The CDR3 sequence is 15 residues long. The ends lost 6 bases at V and 3 bases at J; junction bases unmatched: 7. The CDR3 reads CASRAGGLDTGELFF. The CDR3 nucleotides read TGTGCCAGCAGGGCAGGGGGTTTGGACACCGGGGAGCTGTTTTTT.

CDR3 residues: CASSPGGMSNQPQHF. DNA for the CDR3: TGTGCCAGCTCACCAGGTGGGATGAGTAATCAGCCCCAGCATTTT. The rearrangement links TRBV18 to TRBJ1-5; D unresolved. There are 15 residues in the CDR3. Trimming took 2 bases from V and 4 from J, leaving 12 bases between them. CDR1 and CDR2 (germline): KGHSH, LQKENI.